Included here is one T cell receptor beta chain sequence, with context. This record comes from a study of Ad26.COV2.S vaccination and SARS-CoV-2 variants. Sequencing used immunoSEQ multiplex PCR; TCRdb keeps in-frame clones, though not all of them. The table shows under 95,000 clones, with approximately 77% occurring only once. Germline V gene sequence: CDR1 KGHSH, CDR2 LQKENI. Trimming left V 4 bases short and J 3 bases short, with 13 bases between. The CDR3 consists of 15 residues. The clonotype originates from a human donor who had recovered from COVID-19. J is TRBJ1-5 and V is TRBV18; D is possibly TRBD1 (5 bases). Specimen: peripheral blood, collected after recovery from COVID-19. The CDR3 sequence is CASSRDGRHNQPQHF. DNA for the CDR3: TGTGCCAGCTCACGGGACGGACGTCACAATCAGCCCCAGCATTTT.